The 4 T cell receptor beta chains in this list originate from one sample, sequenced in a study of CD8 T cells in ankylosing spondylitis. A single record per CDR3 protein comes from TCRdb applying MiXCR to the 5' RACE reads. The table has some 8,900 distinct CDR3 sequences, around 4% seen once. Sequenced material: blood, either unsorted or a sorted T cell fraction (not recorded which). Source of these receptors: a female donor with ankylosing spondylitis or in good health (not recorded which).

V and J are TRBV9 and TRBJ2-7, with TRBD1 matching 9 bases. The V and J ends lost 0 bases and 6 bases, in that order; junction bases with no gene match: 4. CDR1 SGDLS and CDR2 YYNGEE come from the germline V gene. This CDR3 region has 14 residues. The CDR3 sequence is CASSVGQGVFEQYF. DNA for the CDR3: TGTGCCAGCAGCGTAGGACAGGGGGTATTCGAGCAGTACTTC.

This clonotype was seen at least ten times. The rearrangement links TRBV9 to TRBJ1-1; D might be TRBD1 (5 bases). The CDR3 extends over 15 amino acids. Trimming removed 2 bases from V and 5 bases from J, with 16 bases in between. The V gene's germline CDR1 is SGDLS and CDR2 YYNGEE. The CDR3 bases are TGTGCCAGCAGCGTCGGACCCGACGGGGGGACTGAAGCTTTCTTT. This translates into CASSVGPDGGTEAFF.

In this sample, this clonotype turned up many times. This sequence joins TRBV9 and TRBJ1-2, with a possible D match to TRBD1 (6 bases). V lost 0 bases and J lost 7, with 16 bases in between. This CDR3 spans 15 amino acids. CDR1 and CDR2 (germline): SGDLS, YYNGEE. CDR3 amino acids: CASSVGGGRDLGYTF. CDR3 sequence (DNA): TGTGCCAGCAGCGTAGGCGGGGGCCGGGATCTTGGCTACACCTTC. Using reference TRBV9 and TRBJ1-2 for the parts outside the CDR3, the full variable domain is DSGVTQTPKHLITATGQRVTLRCSPRSGDLSVYWYQQSLDQGLQFLIQYYNGEERAKGNILERFSAQQFPDLHSELNLSSLELGDSALYFCASSVGGGRDLGYTFGSGTRLTVV.

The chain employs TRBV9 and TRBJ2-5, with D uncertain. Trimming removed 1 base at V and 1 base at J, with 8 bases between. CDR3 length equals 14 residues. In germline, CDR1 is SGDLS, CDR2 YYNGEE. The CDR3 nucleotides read TGTGCCAGCAGCGTATCCTCGTCCCAAGAGACCCAGTACTTC. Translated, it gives CASSVSSSQETQYF.